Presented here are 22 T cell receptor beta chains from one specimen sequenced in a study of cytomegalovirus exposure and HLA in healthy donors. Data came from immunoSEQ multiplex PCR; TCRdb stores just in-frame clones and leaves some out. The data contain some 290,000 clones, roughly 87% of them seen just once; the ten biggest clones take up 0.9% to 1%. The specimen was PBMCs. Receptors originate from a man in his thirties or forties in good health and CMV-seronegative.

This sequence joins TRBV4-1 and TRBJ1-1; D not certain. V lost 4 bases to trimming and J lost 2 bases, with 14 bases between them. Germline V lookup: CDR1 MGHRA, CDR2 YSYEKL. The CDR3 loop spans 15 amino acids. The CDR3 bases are TGCGCCAGCAGCCCGTTGGGAGATGCAAACACTGAAGCTTTCTTT. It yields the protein CASSPLGDANTEAFF.

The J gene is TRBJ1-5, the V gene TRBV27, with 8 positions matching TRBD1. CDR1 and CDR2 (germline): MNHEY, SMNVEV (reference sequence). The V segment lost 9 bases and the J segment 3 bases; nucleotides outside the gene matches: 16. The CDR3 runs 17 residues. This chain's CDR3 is CARGGSTGEGDNQPQHF. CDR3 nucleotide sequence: TGTGCCAGGGGTGGCTCGACAGGGGAAGGGGACAATCAGCCCCAGCATTTT.

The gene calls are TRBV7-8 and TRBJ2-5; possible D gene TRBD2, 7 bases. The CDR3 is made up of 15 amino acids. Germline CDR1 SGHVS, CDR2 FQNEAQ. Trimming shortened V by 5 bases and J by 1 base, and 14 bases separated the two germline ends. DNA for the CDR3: TGTGCCAGCAGCCGGGGGGCAGGCGCCCAAGAGACCCAGTACTTC. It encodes CASSRGAGAQETQYF.

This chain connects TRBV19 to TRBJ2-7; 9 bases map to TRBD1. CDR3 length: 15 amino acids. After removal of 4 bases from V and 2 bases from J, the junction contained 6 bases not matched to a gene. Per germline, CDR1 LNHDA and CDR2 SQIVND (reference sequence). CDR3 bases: TGTGCCAGTAGTACCGGGACAGGGCCACCCTACGAGCAGTACTTC. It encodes CASSTGTGPPYEQYF. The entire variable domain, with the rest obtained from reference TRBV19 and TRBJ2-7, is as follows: DGGITQSPKYLFRKEGQNVTLSCEQNLNHDAMYWYRQDPGQGLRLIYYSQIVNDFQKGDIAEGYSVSREKKESFPLTVTSAQKNPTAFYLCASSTGTGPPYEQYFGPGTRLTVT.

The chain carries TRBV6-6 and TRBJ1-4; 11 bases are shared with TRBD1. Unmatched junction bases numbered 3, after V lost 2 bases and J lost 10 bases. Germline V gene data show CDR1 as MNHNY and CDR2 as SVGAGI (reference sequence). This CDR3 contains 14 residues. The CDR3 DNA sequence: TGTGCCAGCAGTTACGGACAGGGGGCAGTAAAACTGTTTTTT. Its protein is CASSYGQGAVKLFF.

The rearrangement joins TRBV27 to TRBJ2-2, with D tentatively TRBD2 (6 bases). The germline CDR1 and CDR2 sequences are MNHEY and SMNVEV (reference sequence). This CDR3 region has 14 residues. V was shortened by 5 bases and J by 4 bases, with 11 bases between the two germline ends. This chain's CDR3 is CASSRGGFTGELFF. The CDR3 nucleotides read TGTGCCAGCAGTAGAGGAGGGTTCACCGGGGAGCTGTTTTTT.

The CDR3 region is CASSEYVGGAYYTEAFF. Written as DNA, the CDR3 is TGTGCCAGCAGTGAATATGTCGGCGGCGCATACTACACTGAAGCTTTCTTT. The chain joins TRBV25-1 to TRBJ1-1; D gene ambiguous. Germline-derived CDR1 and CDR2 are MGHDK and SYGVNS. CDR3 length: 17 amino acids. V dropped 0 bases and J dropped 3 bases, with 17 bases sitting between them.

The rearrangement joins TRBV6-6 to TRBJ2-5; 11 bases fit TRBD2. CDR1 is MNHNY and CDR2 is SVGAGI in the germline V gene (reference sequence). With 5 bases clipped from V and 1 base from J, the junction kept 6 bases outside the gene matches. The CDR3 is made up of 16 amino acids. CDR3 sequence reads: CASSPGLAGFQETQYF. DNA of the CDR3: TGTGCCAGCAGTCCAGGACTAGCGGGCTTCCAAGAGACCCAGTACTTC.

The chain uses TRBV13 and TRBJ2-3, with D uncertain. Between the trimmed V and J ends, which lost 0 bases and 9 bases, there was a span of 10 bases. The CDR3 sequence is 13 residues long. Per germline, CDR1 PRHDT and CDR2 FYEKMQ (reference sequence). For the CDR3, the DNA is TGTGCCAGCAGCTTAGGGTCGGCGGAGACGCAGTATTTT. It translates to CASSLGSAETQYF.

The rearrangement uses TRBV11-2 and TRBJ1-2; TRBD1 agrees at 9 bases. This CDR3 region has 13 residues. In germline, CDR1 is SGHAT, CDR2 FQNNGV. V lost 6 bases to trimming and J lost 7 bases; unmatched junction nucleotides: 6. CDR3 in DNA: TGTGCCAGCAGTTTGGGACAGGGTCGTGGCTACACCTTC. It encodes CASSLGQGRGYTF.

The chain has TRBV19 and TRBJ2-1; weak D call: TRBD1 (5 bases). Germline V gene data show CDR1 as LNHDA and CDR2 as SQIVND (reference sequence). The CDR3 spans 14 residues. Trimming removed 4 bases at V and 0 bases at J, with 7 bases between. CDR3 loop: CASSNTGSYNEQFF. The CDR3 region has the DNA TGTGCCAGTAGTAACACAGGCTCCTACAATGAGCAGTTCTTC.

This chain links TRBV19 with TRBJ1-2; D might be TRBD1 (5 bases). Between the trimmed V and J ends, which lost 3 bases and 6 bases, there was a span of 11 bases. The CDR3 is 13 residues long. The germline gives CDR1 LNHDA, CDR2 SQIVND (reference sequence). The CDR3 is CASSIQTGDGYTF. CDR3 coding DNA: TGTGCCAGTAGTATCCAAACAGGCGATGGCTACACCTTC.

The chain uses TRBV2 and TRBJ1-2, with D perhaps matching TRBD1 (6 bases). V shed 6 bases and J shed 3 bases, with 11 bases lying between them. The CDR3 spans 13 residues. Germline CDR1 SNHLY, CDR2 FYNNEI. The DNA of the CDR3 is TGTGCCAGCAGCCTCCGGACAGACTATGGCTACACCTTC. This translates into CASSLRTDYGYTF.

CDR3 residues: CASSQDLASGGNEQFF. The CDR3 coding sequence is TGCGCCAGCAGCCAAGATCTAGCTAGCGGGGGTAATGAGCAGTTCTTC. J is TRBJ2-1 and V is TRBV4-1; 10 bases align to TRBD2. The CDR3 sequence is 16 residues long. Looked up from germline, CDR1 is MGHRA and CDR2 is YSYEKL. Trimming removed 0 bases from V and 7 bases from J; junction bases left unmatched: 6.

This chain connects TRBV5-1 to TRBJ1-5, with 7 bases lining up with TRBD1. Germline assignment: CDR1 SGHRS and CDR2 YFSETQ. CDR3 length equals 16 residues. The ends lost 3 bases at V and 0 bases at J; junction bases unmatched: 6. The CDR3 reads CASSSEDRNSNQPQHF. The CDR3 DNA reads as TGCGCCAGCAGCTCCGAGGACAGGAATAGCAATCAGCCCCAGCATTTT.

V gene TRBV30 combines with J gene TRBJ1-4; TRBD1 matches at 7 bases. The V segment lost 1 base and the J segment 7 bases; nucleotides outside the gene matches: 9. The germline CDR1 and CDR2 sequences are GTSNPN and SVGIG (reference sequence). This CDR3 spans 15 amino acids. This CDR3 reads CAWSENRGGSEKLFF. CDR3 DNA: TGTGCCTGGAGTGAAAACAGGGGTGGTAGTGAAAAACTGTTTTTT.

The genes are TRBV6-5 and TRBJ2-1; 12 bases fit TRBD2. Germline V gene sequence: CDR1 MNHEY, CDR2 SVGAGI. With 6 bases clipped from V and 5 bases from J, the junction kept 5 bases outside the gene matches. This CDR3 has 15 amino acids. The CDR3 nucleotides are TGTGCCAGCAGATCTCCTAGCGGGGGGGACAATGAGCAGTTCTTC. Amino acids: CASRSPSGGDNEQFF.

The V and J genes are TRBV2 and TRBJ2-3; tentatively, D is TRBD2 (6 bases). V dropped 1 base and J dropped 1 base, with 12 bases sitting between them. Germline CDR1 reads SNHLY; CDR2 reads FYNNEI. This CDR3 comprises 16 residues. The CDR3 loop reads CASSEGPGVGTDTQYF. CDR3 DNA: TGTGCCAGCAGTGAAGGCCCGGGGGTGGGCACAGATACGCAGTATTTT.

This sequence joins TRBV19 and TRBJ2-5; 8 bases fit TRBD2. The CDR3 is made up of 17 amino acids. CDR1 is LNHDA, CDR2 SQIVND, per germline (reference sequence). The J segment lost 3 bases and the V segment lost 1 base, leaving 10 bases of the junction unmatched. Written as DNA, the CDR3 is TGTGCCAGTAGTATAGCTCTGGTAGCGGGGAGGAAAGAGACCCAGTACTTC. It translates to CASSIALVAGRKETQYF.

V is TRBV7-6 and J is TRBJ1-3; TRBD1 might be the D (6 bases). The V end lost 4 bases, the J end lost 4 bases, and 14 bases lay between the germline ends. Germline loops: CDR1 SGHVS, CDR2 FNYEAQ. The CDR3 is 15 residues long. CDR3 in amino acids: CASSSRGIRGNTIYF. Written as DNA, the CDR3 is TGTGCCAGCAGCTCCAGGGGAATAAGGGGAAACACCATATATTTT.

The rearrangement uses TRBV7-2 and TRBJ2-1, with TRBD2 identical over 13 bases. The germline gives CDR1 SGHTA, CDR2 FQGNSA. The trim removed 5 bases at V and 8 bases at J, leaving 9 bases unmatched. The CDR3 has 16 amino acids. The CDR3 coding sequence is TGTGCCAGCAGCGTCCGACTAGCGGGGGGTTTAGATGAGCAGTTCTTC. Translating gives CASSVRLAGGLDEQFF.

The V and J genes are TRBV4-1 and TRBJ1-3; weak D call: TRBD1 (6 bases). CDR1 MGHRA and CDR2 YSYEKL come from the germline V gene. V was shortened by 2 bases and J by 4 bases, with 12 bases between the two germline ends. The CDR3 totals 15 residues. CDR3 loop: CASSQPTGWGNTIYF. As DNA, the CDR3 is TGCGCCAGCAGCCAACCCACAGGGTGGGGAAACACCATATATTTT.